This T cell receptor (beta chain) was captured in a study of cytomegalovirus exposure and HLA in healthy donors. Use of 60 Vbeta and 13 Jbeta primers characterized the PCR. Repertoires were generated with immunoSEQ multiplex PCR, while TCRdb's copy carries only in-frame clones and drops some. Here the sample spans 95,000 to 150,000 clones, 81% being singletons. Germline V gives CDR1 SQVTM, CDR2 ANQGSEA. Deletions cut 7 bases from V and 6 bases from J, with 16 bases between. The CDR3 has 12 amino acids. This TCR was sampled from a woman aged 25-40 years in good health and CMV-seronegative. The V call is TRBV29-1, the J call TRBJ2-7, with D possibly TRBD1 on 5 matching bases. The sample comprised PBMCs. CDR3 region: CSGGAGSSEQYF. As DNA, the CDR3 is TGCAGCGGTGGGGCAGGGTCTTCCGAGCAGTACTTC.